This T cell receptor beta chain was found in a study of human T cells and chemical hapten exposure. Background on the study: 2% DPC applied to an approximately 2 cm by approximately 2 cm arm area sensitized donors.

TCRdb used MiXCR to reprocess the RACE reads, holding one entry per CDR3 protein. The table lists 180,000 or so distinct CDR3 sequences, around 13% of them singletons. This clonotype was seen repeatedly, ten times or more. Time point here: patch test 1, 2 weeks after DPC sensitization. The treatment: therapeutic diphenylcyclopropenone sensitization with weekly scalp DPC. This clonotype originated in a woman aged 25 to 39 with alopecia areata. Some clones in this sample may be carry-over from other donors' samples. This sample comprised whole blood, obtained in connection with sensitization to the hapten diphenylcyclopropenone (DPC).

Here the CDR3 reads CSVGDIYGYTF. DNA for the CDR3: TGCAGCGTTGGGGACATTTATGGCTACACCTTC. The chain couples TRBV29-1 to TRBJ1-2; maybe TRBD1 (6 bases). The CDR3 consists of 11 residues. CDR1 is SQVTM and CDR2 is ANQGSEA in the germline V gene. The V and J ends lost 4 bases and 5 bases respectively, with 8 bases between them.